Given below is one T cell receptor (beta chain) in context. This entry comes from a study of long-term antiretroviral therapy in people with HIV. The germline V gene has CDR1 SQVTM and CDR2 ANQGSEA. Between the trimmed V and J ends, which lost 4 bases and 0 bases, there was a span of 12 bases. The length of the CDR3 is 15 residues. Runs used v3.0 of the immunoSEQ assay and were done at survey level. Profiling relied on immunoSEQ multiplex PCR, and the TCRdb table lists in-frame clones only, not all of them. The table lists tens of thousands of clones, roughly 85% of them singletons. This chain uses TRBV29-1 with TRBJ2-2; D perhaps matches TRBD1 (6 bases). This receptor was taken from a man in his late teens or twenties with HIV. The sequencing here drew on unsorted PBMCs, taken 0.8 years before starting antiretroviral therapy. CDR3 region: CSVATQGTNTGELFF. Here the CDR3 DNA reads TGCAGCGTTGCTACACAGGGAACGAACACCGGGGAGCTGTTTTTT.